Here is one T cell receptor beta chain with its context. As handled by the study authors: Quality scores were absent from the junction-only immunoSEQ sequences, so filtering differed. Some clones are missing from TCRdb's copy, which holds only in-frame ones; the method was immunoSEQ multiplex PCR. V, J and clone size are those of that table, while D and trimming were read from the DNA. The top ten clones hold around 0.067% of a sample with some 500,000 clones, approximately 95% of them seen once. This sample is part of a study of shared clonotypes between healthy human individuals. Germline CDR1 MDHEN, CDR2 SYDVKM. The CDR3 runs 11 residues.

V is TRBV28 and J is TRBJ2-5, with D tentatively TRBD1 or TRBD2 (5 bases each). The J call may not be correct, given that the DNA end is closer to TRBJ2-7. Sequenced: naive CD4+ T cells sorted from blood. Subset here: CD45RA+ positively selected. The receptor was isolated from a woman in her thirties in good health. The CDR3 DNA is TGTGCCAGTGGGACCATCTACGAGCAGTACTTC. Its protein is CASGTIYEQYF.